Listed here are 15 T cell receptor beta chains from one sample, sequenced in a study of beta chain features in type 1 diabetes. Findings of the study overall: Among all four CD4+ subsets, Type 1 diabetes patients had TCRB CDR3s that were moderately but significantly shorter.

Sequencing targeted expressed TCRB transcripts, as all isolated RNA had been reverse transcribed. Here immunoSEQ multiplex PCR was the method, and the copy in TCRdb shows in-frame clones only, minus some. Of 680,000 or so clones in the sample, 13% were seen once. Their cognate antigens are unknown. The sample taken for sequencing was naive CD4+ T cells from blood. The receptors here all came from a man younger than 30 with type 1 diabetes.

The chain employs TRBV5-1 and TRBJ1-3; D possibly corresponds to TRBD1 (6 bases). CDR3 length equals 15 residues. Germline values: CDR1 SGHRS, CDR2 YFSETQ. Trimming shortened V by 4 bases and J by 2 bases, and 13 bases separated the two germline ends. The chain's CDR3 is CASSITWTAGNTIYF. The DNA for the CDR3 is TGCGCCAGCAGCATAACCTGGACAGCTGGAAACACCATATATTTT.

This clone was picked up a small number of times. This chain connects TRBV2 to TRBJ2-7; D uncertain. The CDR3 loop spans 11 amino acids. Germline CDR1 SNHLY, CDR2 FYNNEI. The V gene lost 4 bases and the J gene lost 5 bases, with 6 bases spanning the gap. Here the CDR3 reads CASSASDEQYF. Written as DNA, the CDR3 is TGTGCCAGCAGTGCAAGCGACGAGCAGTACTTC.

This clone appeared a few times. The rearrangement links TRBV13 to TRBJ2-7; TRBD1 aligns across 7 bases. The germline CDR1 and CDR2 sequences are PRHDT and FYEKMQ (reference sequence). V lost 5 bases, J lost 3 bases, and 7 bases stayed unmatched. This CDR3 has 14 residues. CDR3 coding DNA: TGTGCCAGCAGCCACGGACAGGTTCTCTACGAGCAGTACTTC. It encodes CASSHGQVLYEQYF.

Only a few counts were recorded for this clone. CDR3 protein: CASSQSTDTQYF. DNA for the CDR3: TGTGCCAGCAGCCAGAGCACAGATACGCAGTATTTT. The genes are TRBV25-1 and TRBJ2-3; D unclear. CDR3 length: 12 amino acids. Trimming removed 6 bases from V and 0 bases from J, with 4 bases in between. The germline gives CDR1 MGHDK, CDR2 SYGVNS. The complete variable domain, with remaining parts taken from reference TRBV25-1 and TRBJ2-3, reads EADIYQTPRYLVIGTGKKITLECSQTMGHDKMYWYQQDPGMELHLIHYSYGVNSTEKGDLSSESTVSRIRTEHFPLTLESARPSHTSQYLCASSQSTDTQYFGPGTRLTVL.

The J gene is TRBJ1-4, the V gene TRBV30; 10 nucleotides agree with TRBD1. Losses at the gene ends were 8 bases for V and 7 bases for J; bases not matched to a gene: 4. This CDR3 is 12 amino acids long. Germline V gene sequence: CDR1 GTSNPN, CDR2 SVGIG (reference sequence). The CDR3 sequence: CAQGQGSEKLFF. DNA for the CDR3: TGTGCCCAGGGACAGGGGAGTGAAAAACTGTTTTTT.

This clone has more than one count but fewer than ten. The CDR3 sequence: CAWSETGADTQYF. The CDR3 DNA is TGTGCCTGGAGTGAGACAGGGGCAGATACGCAGTATTTT. This chain links TRBV30 with TRBJ2-3, with TRBD1 matching 8 bases. The germline gives CDR1 GTSNPN, CDR2 SVGIG (reference sequence). J lost 4 bases, V lost 1 base, and 1 base had no gene match. This CDR3 is 13 amino acids long.

This clone was detected a few times. The J gene is TRBJ1-1, the V gene TRBV10-3; TRBD1 agrees at 8 bases. This CDR3 region has 14 residues. V shed 7 bases and J 8 bases; nucleotides not matched to a gene: 12. Looked up from germline, CDR1 is ENHRY and CDR2 is SYGVKD. The CDR3 reads CAIKVATGVGEAFF. The CDR3 DNA is TGTGCCATCAAAGTGGCGACAGGGGTAGGCGAAGCTTTCTTT.

The chain employs TRBV10-3 and TRBJ1-6; D is ambiguous. The V gene's germline CDR1 is ENHRY and CDR2 SYGVKD. This CDR3 has 14 residues. V lost 7 bases, J lost 9 bases, and 16 bases lay in between. CDR3 bases: TGTGCCATCACAGAACGGGGAACCGGTTCACCCCTCCACTTT. Protein sequence: CAITERGTGSPLHF.

The sample holds a few counts of this clone. The rearrangement joins TRBV5-1 to TRBJ1-2; the D is unclear. CDR3 size: 12 residues. V lost 4 bases and J lost 7, with 11 bases in between. Germline-derived CDR1 and CDR2 are SGHRS and YFSETQ. CDR3 region: CASSATEAGYTF. DNA for the CDR3: TGCGCCAGCAGCGCAACAGAGGCTGGCTACACCTTC.

This clone was seen a few times. This chain joins TRBV15 and TRBJ1-2, with 10 bases matching TRBD1. Germline V gene sequence: CDR1 LNHNV, CDR2 YYDKDF (reference sequence). V dropped 5 bases and J dropped 5; count of bases not matched to a gene: 5. The CDR3 is 14 residues long. For the CDR3, the DNA is TGTGCCACCAGCCCACGGGACAGGGGATATGGCTACACCTTC. It yields the protein CATSPRDRGYGYTF. The entire variable domain, with the rest obtained from reference TRBV15 and TRBJ1-2, is as follows: DAMVIQNPRYQVTQFGKPVTLSCSQTLNHNVMYWYQQKSSQAPKLLFHYYDKDFNNEADTPDNFQSRRPNTSFCFLDIRSPGLGDTAMYLCATSPRDRGYGYTFGSGTRLTVV.

The gene calls are TRBV5-1 and TRBJ2-7, with 7 bases identical to TRBD1. The CDR3 has 15 residues. With V trimmed by 2 bases and J by 4 bases, 9 bases remained unmatched. Germline CDR1 reads SGHRS; CDR2 reads YFSETQ. CDR3 in amino acids: CASSFMGTATYEQYF. The CDR3 coding sequence is TGCGCCAGCAGCTTTATGGGGACAGCTACTTACGAGCAGTACTTC.

V usage is TRBV20-1 and J usage is TRBJ2-7, with D hard to call. The CDR3 runs 10 residues. Germline V lookup: CDR1 DFQATT, CDR2 SNEGSKA (reference sequence). V was trimmed by 1 base and J by 9 bases, leaving 7 bases between them. CDR3 nucleotides: TGCAGTGCTAGAGCGAGGTGGCAGTACTTC. Its translation: CSARARWQYF.

J is TRBJ1-3 and V is TRBV9, with D tentatively TRBD1 (6 bases). This CDR3 has 16 amino acids. The V gene lost 2 bases and the J gene lost 0 bases, with 12 bases spanning the gap. Germline V gives CDR1 SGDLS, CDR2 YYNGEE. In DNA, the CDR3 is TGTGCCAGCAGCGTCCGGGACACGAGCTCTGGAAACACCATATATTTT. Amino acid sequence: CASSVRDTSSGNTIYF. The full variable domain, completed using reference TRBV9 and TRBJ1-3, is DSGVTQTPKHLITATGQRVTLRCSPRSGDLSVYWYQQSLDQGLQFLIQYYNGEERAKGNILERFSAQQFPDLHSELNLSSLELGDSALYFCASSVRDTSSGNTIYFGEGSWLTVV.

A few counts support this clone. V gene TRBV10-3 combines with J gene TRBJ1-2, with D hard to call. This CDR3 has 13 residues. Germline V lookup: CDR1 ENHRY, CDR2 SYGVKD. Trimming took off 6 bases at V and 7 bases at J, with 15 bases between the two ends. The CDR3 region has the DNA TGTGCCATCAGGCCCGAAATAGTAGGTGGCTACACCTTC. This gives the protein CAIRPEIVGGYTF.

In its sample, this clone was seen a few times. Other DNA sequences from this sample encode an identical CDR3 as well. The chain recombines TRBV30 with TRBJ1-5; 7 nucleotides agree with TRBD1. CDR3 size: 13 residues. From germline, CDR1 is GTSNPN and CDR2 SVGIG (reference sequence). V dropped 5 bases and J dropped 4; count of bases not matched to a gene: 5. This CDR3 reads CAWAGTANQPQHF. CDR3 DNA: TGTGCCTGGGCGGGGACAGCTAATCAGCCCCAGCATTTT.